The 32 T cell receptor beta chains reported below all come from one sample, sequenced in a study of T-cell memory formation after mild COVID-19. From the 5' RACE reads, TCRdb called clonotypes with MiXCR, one entry per CDR3 protein. The table shows 350,000 to 500,000 distinct CDR3 sequences, with 20% to 30% occurring only once. Material: PBMCs or a T cell subset sorted from them (not recorded which). These receptors were taken from an adult woman who had mild COVID-19 (a few samples of this study predate the infection). Cell type and time point are not known.

The chain has TRBV6-6 and TRBJ2-7; D might be TRBD2 (5 bases). Germline CDR1 is MNHNY and CDR2 is SVGAGI (reference sequence). The V end was cut by 0 bases, the J end by 3 bases, with 9 bases between. The CDR3 length is 14 residues. CDR3 region: CASSYSRAYYEQYF. Here the CDR3 DNA reads TGTGCCAGCAGTTACTCGAGGGCATACTACGAGCAGTACTTC.

The V and J genes are TRBV19 and TRBJ2-3; D is uncertain. The V and J ends lost 1 base and 0 bases respectively, with 14 bases between them. Looked up from germline, CDR1 is LNHDA and CDR2 is SQIVND (reference sequence). The CDR3 runs to 17 residues. This CDR3 is CASSIAVTRISTDTQYF. Written as DNA, the CDR3 is TGTGCCAGTAGTATAGCCGTCACCAGGATTAGCACAGATACGCAGTATTTT.

This clonotype was recorded a few times. The rearrangement links TRBV4-3 to TRBJ2-7; D might be TRBD1 (5 bases). V was pared by 4 bases and J by 2 bases, with 9 bases between. The CDR3 has 13 residues. Germline CDR1 LGHNA, CDR2 YSLEER. CDR3 sequence: CASSPSTAYEQYF. The CDR3 DNA follows: TGCGCCAGCAGCCCCTCGACAGCCTACGAGCAGTACTTC.

The genes are TRBV5-1 and TRBJ2-2; 7 bases agree with TRBD1. The V gene's germline CDR1 is SGHRS and CDR2 YFSETQ. The CDR3 contains 20 residues. J was trimmed by 0 bases and V by 0 bases; bases with no gene match: 14. CDR3 sequence reads: CASSLDRQGPMPSNTGELFF. DNA for the CDR3: TGCGCCAGCAGCTTGGACCGACAGGGACCCATGCCTTCGAACACCGGGGAGCTGTTTTTT.

The chain has TRBV20-1 and TRBJ2-2; D might be TRBD1 (5 bases). Germline lookup yields CDR1 DFQATT and CDR2 SNEGSKA (reference sequence). V shed 1 base and J shed 4 bases, with 13 bases lying between them. CDR3 length equals 15 residues. The CDR3 DNA reads as TGCAGTGCTAGAGTTATTGGACAAAGCACCGGGGAGCTGTTTTTT. It encodes CSARVIGQSTGELFF.

The sample holds a few counts of this clonotype. DNA for the CDR3: TGTGCCAGCCAACCGAGACTAGCGGACGATACGCAGTATTTT. Its protein product is CASQPRLADDTQYF. The chain recombines TRBV2 with TRBJ2-3; 9 bases match TRBD2. CDR1 is SNHLY and CDR2 is FYNNEI in the germline V gene. J was trimmed by 6 bases and V by 8 bases; bases with no gene match: 9. The CDR3 sequence is 14 residues long.

Here the CDR3 reads CASSTGGAYRGYTF. CDR3 nucleotide sequence: TGTGCCAGCAGTACAGGGGGCGCGTACCGAGGCTACACCTTC. The V and J genes are TRBV6-5 and TRBJ1-2; TRBD1 agrees at 9 bases. Trimming took 5 bases from V and 8 from J; bases not matched to a gene: 9. Germline assignment: CDR1 MNHEY and CDR2 SVGAGI. CDR3 length: 14 amino acids.

V and J are TRBV5-4 and TRBJ2-5; TRBD1 or TRBD2 may be the D gene (5 bases each). The ends were cut back, 3 bases at V and 1 base at J, with 19 bases in the middle. Germline assignment: CDR1 SGHNT and CDR2 YYREEE (reference sequence). CDR3 length equals 17 residues. The CDR3, as DNA: TGTGCCAGCAGCTCTCCCCGGGACGGCGTGTCCCAAGAGACCCAGTACTTC. Its protein is CASSSPRDGVSQETQYF.

The chain uses TRBV10-3 and TRBJ2-3; unclear D gene. CDR1 ENHRY and CDR2 SYGVKD come from the germline V gene. The CDR3 is 13 amino acids. V was clipped by 0 bases and J by 4 bases, with 5 bases between them. CDR3: CAISESFSDTQYF. The CDR3 bases are TGTGCCATCAGTGAGTCGTTCTCAGATACGCAGTATTTT.

This clonotype was seen only a few times. The CDR3 nucleotides read TGCGCCAGCAGCTGGGACGGTTCCTACGAGCAGTACTTC. It specifies CASSWDGSYEQYF. The gene calls are TRBV5-1 and TRBJ2-7; D is tentatively TRBD1 or TRBD2 (5 bases each). Germline lookup yields CDR1 SGHRS and CDR2 YFSETQ. Trimming pared 3 bases from V and 1 base from J, leaving 8 bases between. This CDR3 has 13 residues. The full variable domain, with the rest looked up from reference TRBV5-1 and TRBJ2-7, is KAGVTQTPRYLIKTRGQQVTLSCSPISGHRSVSWYQQTPGQGLQFLFEYFSETQRNKGNFPGRFSGRQFSNSRSEMNVSTLELGDSALYLCASSWDGSYEQYFGPGTRLTVT.

This chain links TRBV18 with TRBJ2-1; TRBD2 aligns across 11 bases. The ends lost 2 bases at V and 9 bases at J; junction bases unmatched: 6. The CDR3 is 15 amino acids. The V gene's germline CDR1 is KGHSH and CDR2 LQKENI. This CDR3 reads CASSPVLAGGGEQFF. The CDR3 nucleotides read TGTGCCAGCTCACCAGTCCTAGCGGGAGGCGGTGAGCAGTTCTTC.

The V call is TRBV12-3 or TRBV12-4, the J call TRBJ2-1; D call uncertain. This CDR3 has 14 residues. V lost 1 base, J lost 5 bases, and 9 bases lay in between. In DNA, the CDR3 is TGTGCCAGCAGTTTAGGGTTCTTCGACAATGAGCAGTTCTTC. Protein sequence: CASSLGFFDNEQFF.

This clonotype was counted only a few times. The chain is built from TRBV6-1 and TRBJ2-3, with 7 bases that match TRBD2. The CDR3 is 15 amino acids. CDR1 and CDR2 from the germline V gene are MNHNS and SASEGT. The V gene end was trimmed by 6 bases and the J gene end by 3 bases; junction bases not matched to a gene: 9. The CDR3 spells CASRHSGFETDTQYF. The CDR3 region has the DNA TGTGCCAGCAGACATAGCGGGTTTGAGACAGATACGCAGTATTTT.

There are a few counts of this clonotype. The chain recombines TRBV6-5 with TRBJ1-2, with 7 bases identical to TRBD1. Germline CDR1 MNHEY, CDR2 SVGAGI. V shed 0 bases and J 2 bases; nucleotides not matched to a gene: 6. The length of the CDR3 is 16 residues. The CDR3 DNA reads as TGTGCCAGCAGTTACTCGGGGACGGACAGGAACTATGGCTACACCTTC. Its translation: CASSYSGTDRNYGYTF.

The chain recombines TRBV7-2 with TRBJ2-5; a possible D gene is TRBD1 (5 bases). V lost 4 bases and J 0 bases, leaving 12 bases between the germline ends. The CDR3 has 15 amino acids. The V gene's germline CDR1 is SGHTA and CDR2 FQGNSA. The CDR3 DNA reads TGTGCCAGCAGCTCTAACAGGAATTACCAAGAGACCCAGTACTTC. As protein: CASSSNRNYQETQYF.

The gene calls are TRBV5-1 and TRBJ2-5; TRBD2 matches 11 bases. CDR1 is SGHRS, CDR2 YFSETQ, per germline. V lost 0 bases, J lost 5 bases, and 6 bases stayed unmatched. The CDR3 is 16 residues long. The CDR3 is CASSLDLAGGGETQYF. The DNA of the CDR3 is TGCGCCAGCAGCTTGGATCTAGCGGGAGGAGGGGAGACCCAGTACTTC.

This clonotype appeared many times. The chain recombines TRBV7-3 with TRBJ2-5, with 11 bases aligning to TRBD2. The CDR3 consists of 15 residues. Losses at the gene ends were 5 bases for V and 1 base for J; bases not matched to a gene: 3. Per germline, CDR1 SGHTA and CDR2 FQGTGA. The CDR3 spells CASSPGTSGQETQYF. The CDR3 nucleotides are TGTGCCAGCAGCCCAGGGACTAGCGGCCAAGAGACCCAGTACTTC.

The J gene is TRBJ2-1, the V gene TRBV24-1; D tentatively reads TRBD1 or TRBD2 (5 bases each). The CDR3 has 16 residues. Trimming removed 4 bases from V and 1 base from J, with 13 bases in between. The V gene's germline CDR1 is KGHDR and CDR2 SFDVKD. The CDR3 nucleotides are TGTGCCACCAGTGACTCGGGGCCACTTTCCTACAATGAGCAGTTCTTC. This gives the protein CATSDSGPLSYNEQFF.

V usage is TRBV21-1 and J usage is TRBJ2-6. TRBV21-1 is annotated as a pseudogene. The CDR3 contains 19 residues. This CDR3 reads CASSKGHHPNRPGANVLTF. DNA of the CDR3: TGTGCCAGCAGCAAAGGACACCACCCAAATCGTCCTGGGGCCAACGTCCTGACTTTC.

This clonotype appeared a single time. This chain uses TRBV6-5 with TRBJ2-2; no firm D call. The CDR3 length is 15 residues. Germline CDR1 MNHEY, CDR2 SVGAGI. The germline V and J ends were trimmed by 0 bases and 6 bases, with 11 bases remaining between them. This CDR3 reads CASSYSEVLPGELFF. The CDR3 region has the DNA TGTGCCAGCAGTTACTCCGAGGTTCTGCCCGGGGAGCTGTTTTTT.

The CDR3 sequence is CASTTVDMNTEAFF. The CDR3 nucleotides read TGTGCCAGCACGACGGTCGACATGAACACTGAAGCTTTCTTT. The rearrangement joins TRBV12-3 or TRBV12-4 to TRBJ1-1, with unresolved D. The CDR3 is made up of 14 amino acids. V was trimmed by 7 bases and J by 0 bases, leaving 12 bases between them.

This clonotype was seen a handful of times. The genes are TRBV19 and TRBJ2-1; D call uncertain. The CDR3 contains 14 residues. V was cut by 6 bases and J by 3 bases, with 12 bases left in between. Germline assignment: CDR1 LNHDA and CDR2 SQIVND (reference sequence). The chain's CDR3 is CASSLVNIYNEQFF. In DNA form, the CDR3 reads TGTGCCAGTAGCCTCGTCAACATCTACAATGAGCAGTTCTTC.

This clonotype showed up just a few times. The chain links TRBV5-1 to TRBJ1-1; TRBD1 is a possible D gene (6 bases). V lost 0 bases to trimming and J lost 1 base, with 10 bases between them. Germline CDR1 SGHRS, CDR2 YFSETQ. The CDR3 length is 15 residues. CDR3 sequence (DNA): TGCGCCAGCAGCTTGGGATGGACAGAGAACACTGAAGCTTTCTTT. Its translation is CASSLGWTENTEAFF.

V gene TRBV5-6 combines with J gene TRBJ2-7; D is perhaps TRBD1 or TRBD2 (5 bases each). CDR3 length: 15 residues. Germline CDR1 and CDR2: SGHDT and YYEEEE. V gave up 4 bases and J gave up 2 bases, with 16 bases separating them. The CDR3 protein is CASSPRDLSPYEQYF. For the CDR3, the DNA is TGTGCCAGCAGCCCTAGGGACCTCTCCCCCTACGAGCAGTACTTC.

The chain combines TRBV27 with TRBJ1-6; 7 bases fit TRBD1. CDR1 is MNHEY and CDR2 is SMNVEV in the germline V gene (reference sequence). The length of the CDR3 is 15 residues. V trimming: 2 bases; J trimming: 4 bases; junction bases outside the gene matches: 2. The CDR3: CASSLEGAYNSPLHF. The CDR3 DNA sequence: TGTGCCAGCAGTTTAGAGGGGGCGTATAATTCACCCCTCCACTTT.

This chain uses TRBV15 with TRBJ2-7, with a possible D match to TRBD1 (5 bases). There are 13 residues in the CDR3. Germline V gene data show CDR1 as LNHNV and CDR2 as YYDKDF (reference sequence). Deletions cut 3 bases from V and 3 bases from J, with 9 bases between. In DNA form, the CDR3 reads TGTGCCACCAGCAGGGACAAGGACTACGAGCAGTACTTC. This encodes CATSRDKDYEQYF.

The chain combines TRBV7-3 with TRBJ1-3; no definite D call. The V gene lost 5 bases and the J gene lost 1 base, with 6 bases spanning the gap. The CDR3 contains 13 residues. The germline CDR1 and CDR2 sequences are SGHTA and FQGTGA. This chain's CDR3 is CASSVSSGNTIYF. The CDR3 bases are TGTGCCAGCAGCGTCTCTTCTGGAAACACCATATATTTT.

This chain links TRBV11-2 with TRBJ2-5, with 15 bases lining up with TRBD2. The CDR3 loop spans 18 amino acids. The germline CDR1 and CDR2 sequences are SGHAT and FQNNGV. The V segment lost 7 bases and the J segment 4 bases; nucleotides outside the gene matches: 13. In nucleotides, the CDR3 is TGTGCCAGCACCGGCCCGGGACTAGCGGGAGGAAGGGGAGAGACCCAGTACTTC. Residues: CASTGPGLAGGRGETQYF.

The V and J genes are TRBV15 and TRBJ2-3, with a weak D call TRBD2 (5 bases). Trimming took 8 bases from V and 4 from J, leaving 13 bases between them. The germline CDR1 and CDR2 sequences are LNHNV and YYDKDF (reference sequence). The length of the CDR3 is 13 residues. CDR3 in DNA: TGTGCCACCTCTGGACTTGGGGCAGATACGCAGTATTTT. This translates into CATSGLGADTQYF.

The gene calls are TRBV20-1 and TRBJ2-7, with D uncertain. CDR1 DFQATT and CDR2 SNEGSKA come from the germline V gene (reference sequence). The V gene lost 2 bases and the J gene lost 2 bases, with 10 bases spanning the gap. The CDR3 extends over 13 amino acids. CDR3 region: CSARPYRAYEQYF. The CDR3 nucleotides read TGCAGTGCTAGACCCTACCGGGCCTACGAGCAGTACTTC.

The V call is TRBV2, the J call TRBJ1-5; D gene uncertain. Germline V gives CDR1 SNHLY, CDR2 FYNNEI. The CDR3 is 14 amino acids. V was pared by 3 bases and J by 0 bases, with 6 bases between. This chain's CDR3 is CASSDGFSNQPQHF. The CDR3 DNA follows: TGTGCCAGCAGTGACGGTTTTAGCAATCAGCCCCAGCATTTT.

The chain couples TRBV7-9 to TRBJ2-1; 8 bases agree with TRBD1. Germline V gives CDR1 SEHNR, CDR2 FQNEAQ (reference sequence). CDR3 length: 17 amino acids. Germline trimming cut 0 bases from V and 4 bases from J; bases unmatched to any gene: 8. Here the CDR3 DNA reads TGTGCCAGCAGCTTAGCAGCGGACAGGGTCGTTTACAATGAGCAGTTCTTC. It is translated as CASSLAADRVVYNEQFF. The full variable domain, in which reference TRBV7-9 and TRBJ2-1 provide the parts outside the CDR3, is DTGVSQNPRHKITKRGQNVTFRCDPISEHNRLYWYRQTLGQGPEFLTYFQNEAQLEKSRLLSDRFSAERPKGSFSTLEIQRTEQGDSAMYLCASSLAADRVVYNEQFFGPGTRLTVL.